The 30 T cell receptor beta chains below all came from one sample that was sequenced in a study of CD8+CD57+ T cells in acquired aplastic anemia. Individuals selected for sequencing had exhibited CD8+CD57+ cell expansion on flow cytometry. Profiling of TCR beta VDJ combinations and CDR3 sequences used genomic DNA as template. TCRdb recomputed calls from the reads with MiXCR, one row per CDR3 protein. The sample holds roughly 150,000 distinct CDR3 sequences, more than 45% seen once. Input material: sorted CD4+, CD8+, or CD8+CD57+ T cells (not recorded which) from PBMCs. The receptors were sampled from a human donor with aplastic anemia.

This clonotype was detected ten times or more. This chain connects TRBV12-3 or TRBV12-4 to TRBJ1-6; maybe TRBD1 (5 bases). The CDR3 is 15 amino acids. The V and J ends lost 6 bases and 5 bases respectively, with 14 bases between them. The CDR3 nucleotides read TGTGCCAGCAGCACAACTGGACATCATAATTCACCCCTCCACTTT. Amino acid sequence: CASSTTGHHNSPLHF.

V is TRBV6-2 or TRBV6-3 and J is TRBJ2-3; 12 nucleotides line up with TRBD2. V shed 2 bases, J shed 1 base, and the junction held 10 bases outside the gene matches. The CDR3 has 19 amino acids. In germline, CDR1 is MNHEY, CDR2 SVGEGT. The CDR3 DNA is TGTGCCAGCAGTTACGTTTTGCTAGCGGGGGGGCTCGGCACAGATACGCAGTATTTT. Its translation is CASSYVLLAGGLGTDTQYF.

This clonotype was found once. The J gene is TRBJ1-3, the V gene TRBV25-1, with D perhaps matching TRBD1 (5 bases). Trimming took 6 bases from V and 2 from J, leaving 14 bases between them. The germline V gene has CDR1 MGHDK and CDR2 SYGVNS. CDR3 size: 15 residues. CDR3 nucleotides: TGTGCCAGCAGGGGGGATCCGGGGGCTGGAAACACCATATATTTT. It yields the protein CASRGDPGAGNTIYF.

This chain uses TRBV6-1 with TRBJ2-1; a possible D gene is TRBD2 (6 bases). The V gene lost 3 bases and the J gene lost 2 bases, with 11 bases spanning the gap. Germline V lookup: CDR1 MNHNS, CDR2 SASEGT. CDR3 length equals 15 residues. The CDR3 DNA reads as TGTGCCAGCAGTGATTTTAGCGGAGCCTACAATGAGCAGTTCTTC. It encodes CASSDFSGAYNEQFF.

This clonotype showed up many times. V gene TRBV20-1 combines with J gene TRBJ2-7, with TRBD2 as a possible D gene (5 bases). Germline-derived CDR1 and CDR2 are DFQATT and SNEGSKA (reference sequence). The CDR3 length is 11 residues. The V gene lost 1 base and the J gene lost 5 bases, with 6 bases spanning the gap. The chain's CDR3 is CSARGTDEQYF. In DNA form, the CDR3 reads TGCAGTGCTAGAGGGACTGACGAGCAGTACTTC.

The chain combines TRBV10-3 with TRBJ1-2; D remains ambiguous. Germline-derived CDR1 and CDR2 are ENHRY and SYGVKD. The CDR3 is made up of 14 amino acids. V lost 0 bases to trimming and J lost 1 base, with 6 bases between them. The CDR3 coding sequence is TGTGCCATCAGTGAGTCACACGGTAACTATGGCTACACCTTC. This sequence encodes CAISESHGNYGYTF.

This clonotype turned up a few times. CDR3 loop: CASSPWDSNEQFF. The CDR3, as DNA: TGTGCCAGCAGCCCGTGGGACAGCAATGAGCAGTTCTTC. This chain joins TRBV7-2 and TRBJ2-1, with TRBD1 identical over 7 bases. V trimming: 5 bases; J trimming: 6 bases; junction bases outside the gene matches: 4. CDR1 is SGHTA, CDR2 FQGNSA, per germline. The CDR3 is 13 amino acids.

This clonotype was recorded a few times. This chain connects TRBV7-6 to TRBJ2-5, with 10 positions matching TRBD1. The CDR3 consists of 17 residues. J lost 2 bases, V lost 1 base, and 7 bases had no gene match. Germline assignment: CDR1 SGHVS and CDR2 FNYEAQ. The CDR3 nucleotides are TGTGCCAGCAGCTTAGACCCGGGACAGGGGCGGCAAGAGACCCAGTACTTC. This encodes CASSLDPGQGRQETQYF.

Of note for this clonotype: A much larger clone lies one base from this, so it may be a read error. The chain joins TRBV6-5 to TRBJ2-7, with a possible D match to TRBD1 (5 bases). Looked up from germline, CDR1 is MNHEY and CDR2 is SVGAGI. CDR3 length: 14 amino acids. The CDR3 sequence: CAGSSTASSYEQYF. The CDR3 nucleotides are TGTGCCGGCAGTTCGACAGCAAGCTCCTACGAGCAGTACTTC.

This clonotype showed up just a few times. This chain connects TRBV6-4 to TRBJ2-1; 8 bases map to TRBD2. This CDR3 has 22 residues. V trimming: 3 bases; J trimming: 3 bases; junction bases outside the gene matches: 25. The germline V gene has CDR1 MRHNA and CDR2 SNTAGT. The CDR3 region has the DNA TGTGCCAGCAGTGAAACGGGTAGAGCGGGAGTGTTGTTTCTGGTGTTCTACAATGAGCAGTTCTTC. Translation gives CASSETGRAGVLFLVFYNEQFF.

The chain couples TRBV4-2 to TRBJ2-3; D is possibly TRBD2 (5 bases). The CDR3 runs 16 residues. Trimming removed 0 bases from V and 1 base from J, with 11 bases in between. The germline V gene has CDR1 LGHNA and CDR2 YNFKEQ. The CDR3 nucleotides are TGTGCCAGCAGCCAAGAATTCGGAGGAGGCACAGATACGCAGTATTTT. Residues: CASSQEFGGGTDTQYF.

This clonotype was seen a few times. The chain recombines TRBV12-3 or TRBV12-4 with TRBJ1-2, with TRBD1 identical over 9 bases. After removal of 6 bases from V and 5 bases from J, the junction contained 4 bases not matched to a gene. The CDR3 sequence is 13 residues long. This CDR3 reads CASSRGQGYGYTF. CDR3 nucleotide sequence: TGTGCCAGCAGCAGGGGACAGGGATATGGCTACACCTTC.

This clonotype appeared a few times. The chain couples TRBV5-4 to TRBJ1-1; D is undetermined. V lost 0 bases, J lost 3 bases, and 15 bases lay in between. The germline gives CDR1 SGHNT, CDR2 YYREEE (reference sequence). The CDR3 is 16 amino acids. CDR3 in amino acids: CASSLAGEVKDTEAFF. As DNA, the CDR3 is TGTGCCAGCAGCTTGGCCGGTGAAGTCAAGGACACTGAAGCTTTCTTT.

This clonotype was seen ten or more times. V and J are TRBV9 and TRBJ1-3; D gene uncertain. Looked up from germline, CDR1 is SGDLS and CDR2 is YYNGEE. The length of the CDR3 is 16 residues. V was trimmed by 4 bases and J by 0 bases, leaving 14 bases between them. CDR3 sequence (DNA): TGTGCCAGCAGCCCCTCCCCGGGCCACTCTGGAAACACCATATATTTT. This codes for CASSPSPGHSGNTIYF.

There are a few counts of this clonotype. The V call is TRBV6-1, the J call TRBJ1-1; no reliable D call. The CDR3 is made up of 15 amino acids. Germline lookup yields CDR1 MNHNS and CDR2 SASEGT. V was trimmed by 6 bases and J by 1 base, leaving 15 bases between them. This chain's CDR3 is CASSPTRQENTEAFF. The CDR3 DNA reads as TGTGCCAGCAGCCCGACCCGGCAGGAGAACACTGAAGCTTTCTTT.

The genes are TRBV7-9 and TRBJ1-2, with 7 bases that match TRBD1. This CDR3 is built from 14 residues. With 4 bases clipped from V and 2 bases from J, the junction kept 4 bases outside the gene matches. The germline V gene encodes CDR1 SEHNR and CDR2 FQNEAQ (reference sequence). In DNA form, the CDR3 reads TGTGCCAGCAGCTCCGGGACAGTAAACTATGGCTACACCTTC. It is translated as CASSSGTVNYGYTF.

This rearrangement joins TRBV5-1 to TRBJ2-6, with a possible D match to TRBD1 (5 bases). Germline loops: CDR1 SGHRS, CDR2 YFSETQ. The CDR3 is 13 residues long. The V end was cut by 10 bases, the J end by 2 bases, with 10 bases between. In DNA, the CDR3 is TGCGCCTCAGGGCAGGCTGGGGCCAACGTCCTGACTTTC. This translates into CASGQAGANVLTF.

V gene TRBV19 combines with J gene TRBJ1-6; D gene uncertain. Germline loops: CDR1 LNHDA, CDR2 SQIVND (reference sequence). The CDR3 length is 15 residues. V was cut by 3 bases and J by 0 bases, with 6 bases left in between. CDR3 sequence: CASSMLSSYNSPLHF. CDR3 DNA: TGTGCCAGTAGTATGTTGAGCTCCTATAATTCACCCCTCCACTTT.

The chain joins TRBV6-2 or TRBV6-3 to TRBJ2-5, with TRBD2 matching over 8 bases. Trimming removed 4 bases from V and 4 bases from J; junction bases left unmatched: 26. Germline loops: CDR1 MNHEY, CDR2 SVGEGT. The CDR3 covers 21 residues. The DNA for the CDR3 is TGTGCCAGCAGTTCACTCCTGACCAGCGGGAGCCAACCCGCCCGCCCAGAGACCCAGTACTTC. Protein product: CASSSLLTSGSQPARPETQYF.

This clonotype has a count of ten or more. This chain joins TRBV7-2 and TRBJ2-2; D is uncertain. The germline gives CDR1 SGHTA, CDR2 FQGNSA. Trimming left V 5 bases short and J 0 bases short, with 7 bases between. This CDR3 comprises 14 residues. The CDR3 is CASSMRPNTGELFF. CDR3 sequence (DNA): TGTGCCAGCAGCATGAGACCGAACACCGGGGAGCTGTTTTTT.

This clonotype was found many times. The CDR3 region is CASSLSTDTQYF. The CDR3 coding sequence is TGTGCCAGCAGCCTAAGCACAGATACGCAGTATTTT. The chain couples TRBV7-6 to TRBJ2-3; D unresolved. V lost 5 bases and J lost 0, with 3 bases in between. This CDR3 comprises 12 residues. The germline V gene has CDR1 SGHVS and CDR2 FNYEAQ.

This chain joins TRBV29-1 and TRBJ1-2, with TRBD1 matching 8 bases. V trimming: 1 base; J trimming: 3 bases; junction bases outside the gene matches: 4. This CDR3 has 14 residues. In germline, CDR1 is SQVTM, CDR2 ANQGSEA. CDR3 nucleotides: TGCAGCGTTGAAGTGCGGGACAGGTACTATGGCTACACCTTC. It specifies CSVEVRDRYYGYTF.

This sequence joins TRBV7-6 and TRBJ1-5; tentative D call: TRBD1 (6 bases). V gave up 5 bases and J gave up 6 bases, with 11 bases separating them. This CDR3 is 13 amino acids long. Germline lookup yields CDR1 SGHVS and CDR2 FNYEAQ. The CDR3 DNA sequence: TGTGCCAGCAGCCCAGGGGCGACTCAGCCCCAGCATTTT. Translating it yields CASSPGATQPQHF.

The chain combines TRBV29-1 with TRBJ1-1, with D possibly TRBD1 on 6 matching bases. Germline CDR1 is SQVTM and CDR2 is ANQGSEA. The CDR3 runs to 14 residues. Trimming took 3 bases from V and 11 from J, leaving 22 bases between them. The CDR3 loop reads CSVDRAQGGVGAFF. CDR3 sequence (DNA): TGCAGCGTTGACCGAGCACAGGGAGGTGTGGGGGCTTTCTTT.

In this sample, this clonotype turned up a few times. This chain uses TRBV5-5 with TRBJ2-7, with D tentatively TRBD1 or TRBD2 (5 bases each). V lost 0 bases, J lost 4 bases, and 11 bases lay in between. Germline loops: CDR1 SGHKS, CDR2 YYEKEE (reference sequence). The CDR3 runs to 14 residues. CDR3 in DNA: TGTGCCAGCAGCTTGGGCCAGGGACCGTACGAGCAGTACGTC. Translating it yields CASSLGQGPYEQYV.

This clonotype was detected many times. V usage is TRBV2 and J usage is TRBJ2-6; D uncertain. Trimming took off 8 bases at V and 0 bases at J, with 20 bases between the two ends. This CDR3 is 18 amino acids long. Germline V gene lookup returns CDR1 SNHLY and CDR2 FYNNEI. CDR3 sequence: CASGMLRTRTSGANVLTF. The CDR3 bases are TGTGCCAGCGGGATGTTGAGGACCCGAACCTCTGGGGCCAACGTCCTGACTTTC.

The V and J genes are TRBV6-5 and TRBJ1-2, with D perhaps TRBD1 (6 bases). Germline-derived CDR1 and CDR2 are MNHEY and SVGAGI. The CDR3 covers 14 residues. V was clipped by 7 bases and J by 6 bases, with 18 bases between them. This chain's CDR3 is CASISTGTNDGYTF. The CDR3 DNA follows: TGTGCCAGCATTTCAACCGGGACAAACGATGGCTACACCTTC.

This clonotype was picked up many times. V and J are TRBV5-8 and TRBJ2-5; 9 nucleotides match TRBD2. Germline V gene data show CDR1 as SGHTS and CDR2 as YDEGEE. There are 15 residues in the CDR3. V was clipped by 4 bases and J by 3 bases; unmatched bases: 7. In DNA, the CDR3 is TGTGCCAGCAGCCAACGACTAGCGGTGAAAGAGACCCAGTACTTC. It is translated as CASSQRLAVKETQYF. The full variable domain, with the rest looked up from reference TRBV5-8 and TRBJ2-5, is EAGVTQSPTHLIKTRGQQATLRCSPISGHTSVYWYQQALGLGLQFLLWYDEGEERNRGNFPPRFSGRQFPNYSSELNVNALELEDSALYLCASSQRLAVKETQYFGPGTRLLVL.

V gene TRBV5-1 combines with J gene TRBJ2-1; D is possibly TRBD2 (5 bases). The CDR3 consists of 14 residues. Germline CDR1 SGHRS, CDR2 YFSETQ. V shed 4 bases and J shed 7 bases, with 15 bases lying between them. The chain's CDR3 is CASSGREEVNEQFF. CDR3 DNA: TGCGCCAGCAGCGGCCGGGAAGAAGTGAATGAGCAGTTCTTC. The full variable domain, completed using reference TRBV5-1 and TRBJ2-1, is KAGVTQTPRYLIKTRGQQVTLSCSPISGHRSVSWYQQTPGQGLQFLFEYFSETQRNKGNFPGRFSGRQFSNSRSEMNVSTLELGDSALYLCASSGREEVNEQFFGPGTRLTVL.

The V call is TRBV19, the J call TRBJ1-6; TRBD1 might be the D (6 bases). The CDR3 runs to 16 residues. Germline-derived CDR1 and CDR2 are LNHDA and SQIVND (reference sequence). Between the trimmed V and J ends, which lost 0 bases and 8 bases, there was a span of 14 bases. CDR3 bases: TGTGCCAGTAGTATAGATCGGGGGGCTTATGATTCACCCCTCCACTTT. Encoded protein: CASSIDRGAYDSPLHF.